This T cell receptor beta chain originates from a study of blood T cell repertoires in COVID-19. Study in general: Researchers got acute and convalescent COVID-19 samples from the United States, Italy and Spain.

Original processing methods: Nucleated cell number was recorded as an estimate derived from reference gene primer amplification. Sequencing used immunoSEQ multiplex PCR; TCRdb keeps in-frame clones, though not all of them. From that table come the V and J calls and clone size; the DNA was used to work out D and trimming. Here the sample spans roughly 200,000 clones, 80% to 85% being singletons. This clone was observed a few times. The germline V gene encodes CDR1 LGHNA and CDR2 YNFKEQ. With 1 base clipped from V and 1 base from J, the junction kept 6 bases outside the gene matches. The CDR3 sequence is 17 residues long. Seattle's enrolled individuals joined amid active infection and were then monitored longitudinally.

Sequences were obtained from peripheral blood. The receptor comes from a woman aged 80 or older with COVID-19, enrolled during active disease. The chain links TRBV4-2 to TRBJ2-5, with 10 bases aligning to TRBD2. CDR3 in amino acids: CASSQGLLAGAQETQYF. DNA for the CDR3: TGTGCCAGCAGCCAAGGATTGCTAGCGGGGGCCCAAGAGACCCAGTACTTC.